This TCR beta chain was identified in a study of control samples from healthy donors and cancer patients (TCRdb year 2020). Library preparation used the immunoSEQ multiplex PCR assay. As stored in TCRdb, this immuneACCESS dataset retains in-frame rearrangements with V and J assigned. A fraction of the clones does not appear; measured against another copy, unresolved V genes explain less than half of the discrepancy, and the remainder lacks a known reason. This sample holds 140,000 to 150,000 clones; 91% were observed only once. More than 3% of the sample is held by the ten biggest clonotypes. This clone was counted once. Its specific antigen is unknown. No base quality information exists; no much larger clone differs at one position. V and J lose 6 bases and 8 bases, and a span of 13 bases separates them. The cysteine opens and the phenylalanine closes a CDR3 of 12 amino acids. Here the CDR3 DNA is all that survives: 36 bases in frame from base 1. The CDR1 and CDR2 encoded by the germline V gene are MNHEY and SVGAGI.

The chain uses TRBV6-5 and TRBJ1-2; the D region possibly corresponds to TRBD1 (5 bases align). This clonotype originated in a man aged 30-40 years in good health. The sample consisted of blood. The CDR3 amino acid sequence is: CASRVIRDGYTF. The DNA is TGTGCCAGCAGAGTGATCAGGGACGGCTACACCTTC.